A single sample is the source of the 8 T cell receptor beta chains below, sequenced in a study of control samples from healthy donors and cancer patients (dated by TCRdb to between 2020 and 2021). Receptors were amplified or captured by the immunoSEQ multiplex PCR assay. As stored in TCRdb, this immuneACCESS dataset retains in-frame rearrangements with V and J assigned. A fraction of the clones does not appear; measured against another copy, unresolved V genes explain less than half of the discrepancy, and the remainder lacks a known reason. This sample holds about 63,000 clones; roughly 85% were observed only once. The ten largest account for 4.5% to 6.5% of the sample. The sequenced material came from blood. These receptors were taken from a man aged 35-49 years in good health.

The sample holds a few counts of this clone. The V call is TRBV5-4, the J call TRBJ2-1; TRBD1 aligns across 8 bases. This CDR3 has 13 residues. The germline V gene encodes CDR1 SGHNT and CDR2 YYREEE (reference sequence). Trimming cost V 1 base and J 6 bases; bases outside gene matches: 0. In nucleotides, the CDR3 is TGTGCCAGCAGCTTGACAGGGGGCAATGAGCAGTTCTTC. Translation gives CASSLTGGNEQFF. Together with reference TRBV5-4 and TRBJ2-1, the CDR3 gives the full variable domain: ETGVTQSPTHLIKTRGQQVTLRCSSQSGHNTVSWYQQALGQGPQFIFQYYREEENGRGNFPPRFSGLQFPNYSSELNVNALELDDSALYLCASSLTGGNEQFFGPGTRLTVL.

As to this clone: At one of its ends the junction is not consistent with the germline gene, which may arise from a read error. The V call is TRBV6-6, the J call TRBJ2-1; no reliable D call. CDR1 and CDR2 (germline): MNHNY, SVGAGI (reference sequence). There are 10 residues in the CDR3. The CDR3 sequence is CASSHSEQFF. CDR3 in DNA: TGTGCCAGCAGTCACTCTGAGCAGTTCTTC.

This clone turned up a few times. CDR3 nucleotide sequence: TGCAGCGTTGAAGAACAGGGGGTGATTAACTATGGCTACACCTTC. Its protein is CSVEEQGVINYGYTF. This chain joins TRBV29-1 and TRBJ1-2; 8 nucleotides match TRBD1. The J segment lost 1 base and the V segment lost 0 bases, leaving 4 bases of the junction unmatched. Per germline, CDR1 SQVTM and CDR2 ANQGSEA. The CDR3 is 15 residues long.

The V call is TRBV21-1, the J call TRBJ1-4; the table gives TRBD1 as D, unverified against the DNA. TRBV21-1 is noted as a pseudogene. The CDR3 runs to 11 residues. The CDR3, as DNA: TGTGCCGACAGAGCTAATGAAAAACTGTTTTTT. Protein: CADRANEKLFF.

This clone has only one observation. The chain is built from TRBV7-6 and TRBJ1-1; D call uncertain. This CDR3 region has 16 residues. Trimming removed 2 bases from V and 1 base from J, with 14 bases in between. CDR1 and CDR2 from the germline V gene are SGHVS and FNYEAQ. The CDR3 region has the DNA TGTGCCAGCAGCTTATCAAGACGGACTGGGAACACTGAAGCTTTCTTT. Residues: CASSLSRRTGNTEAFF. Variable domain in full (rest from reference TRBV7-6 and TRBJ1-1): GAGVSQSPRYKVTKRGQDVALRCDPISGHVSLYWYRQALGQGPEFLTYFNYEAQQDKSGLPNDRFSAERPEGSISTLTIQRTEQRDSAMYRCASSLSRRTGNTEAFFGQGTRLTVV.

J is TRBJ2-7 and V is TRBV15; 7 nucleotides match TRBD2. Germline CDR1 LNHNV, CDR2 YYDKDF (reference sequence). The V segment lost 3 bases and the J segment 3 bases; nucleotides outside the gene matches: 8. CDR3 length: 15 residues. The CDR3 protein is CATSSLELAGYEQYF. As DNA, the CDR3 is TGTGCCACCAGCAGCTTGGAGTTAGCGGGCTACGAGCAGTACTTC.

The genes are TRBV6-5 and TRBJ1-1, with D maybe TRBD1 (6 bases). V was clipped by 2 bases and J by 7 bases, with 14 bases between them. The length of the CDR3 is 14 residues. CDR1 MNHEY and CDR2 SVGAGI come from the germline V gene. The CDR3 DNA reads TGTGCCAGCAGTTACATCAGGGGTGGTAGTGAAGCTTTCTTT. Encoded protein: CASSYIRGGSEAFF.

The chain is built from TRBV7-9 and TRBJ1-5, with D possibly being TRBD1 (6 bases). The CDR3 has 14 residues. Trimming removed 1 base from V and 6 bases from J, with 10 bases in between. Germline-derived CDR1 and CDR2 are SEHNR and FQNEAQ (reference sequence). The CDR3 coding sequence is TGTGCCAGCAGCTTAGACAGGGACCCTCAGCCCCAGCATTTT. Its protein is CASSLDRDPQPQHF. The whole variable domain, filled in from reference TRBV7-9 and TRBJ1-5, reads DTGVSQNPRHKITKRGQNVTFRCDPISEHNRLYWYRQTLGQGPEFLTYFQNEAQLEKSRLLSDRFSAERPKGSFSTLEIQRTEQGDSAMYLCASSLDRDPQPQHFGDGTRLSIL.